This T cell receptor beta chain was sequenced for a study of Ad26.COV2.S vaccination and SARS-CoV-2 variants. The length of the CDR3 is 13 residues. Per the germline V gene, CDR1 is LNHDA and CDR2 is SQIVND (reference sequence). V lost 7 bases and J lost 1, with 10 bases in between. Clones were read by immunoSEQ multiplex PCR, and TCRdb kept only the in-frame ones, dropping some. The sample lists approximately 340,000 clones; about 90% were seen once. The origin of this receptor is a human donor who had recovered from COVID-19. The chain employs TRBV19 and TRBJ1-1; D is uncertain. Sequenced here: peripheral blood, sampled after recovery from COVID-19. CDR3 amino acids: CASKDHPNTEAFF. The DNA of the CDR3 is TGTGCCAGTAAAGACCACCCGAACACTGAAGCTTTCTTT.